The 22 T cell receptor beta chains given below trace back to one sample, sequenced in a study of human T cells and chemical hapten exposure (dated by TCRdb to about 2021). This sample's time point label indicates: patch test 2, 6 weeks after DPC sensitization. The treatment or condition label on this specimen signifies: therapeutic diphenylcyclopropenone sensitization with weekly scalp DPC. To prepare the library, RACE was applied. The listed sequencing device is NextSeq 500. Through fastp at Q25 and MiXCR, TCRdb rebuilt clones from the public reads, retaining in-frame beta chains. Records with the same CDR3 protein are collapsed into one entry carrying the most frequent genes and DNA. This sample holds about 400,000 distinct CDR3 sequences; roughly 6.3% were observed only once. The ten largest account for about 5.6% of the sample. The material was whole blood, obtained in connection with sensitization to the hapten diphenylcyclopropenone (DPC). The receptors originated from a woman aged 18 to 35 with alopecia areata. Some clones in this sample may be carry-over from other donors' samples.

Only a few counts were recorded for this clonotype. This chain's CDR3 is CASSHITGERNQPQHF. CDR3 bases: TGTGCCAGCAGCCATATTACAGGGGAGCGCAATCAGCCCCAGCATTTT. The genes are TRBV4-2 and TRBJ1-5; 7 bases line up with TRBD1. J gave up 2 bases and V 3 bases, and 7 bases lay outside the gene matches. Germline CDR1 and CDR2: LGHNA and YNFKEQ. The CDR3 is 16 amino acids.

This clonotype came up many times. The V call is TRBV13, the J call TRBJ1-1; 12 positions match TRBD1. Germline CDR1 is PRHDT and CDR2 is FYEKMQ (reference sequence). The CDR3 covers 12 residues. V trimming: 5 bases; J trimming: 13 bases; junction bases outside the gene matches: 5. CDR3 sequence reads: CASSRGTGGGFF. The CDR3 DNA reads as TGTGCCAGCAGCCGTGGGACAGGGGGCGGTTTCTTT.

This rearrangement joins TRBV7-3 to TRBJ1-1; D gene ambiguous. V was cut by 5 bases and J by 4 bases, with 14 bases left in between. In germline, CDR1 is SGHTA, CDR2 FQGTGA. This CDR3 comprises 14 residues. The CDR3 bases are TGTGCCAGCAGCCCGAGCGGGGTCACCACTGAAGCTTTCTTT. Protein: CASSPSGVTTEAFF.

This clonotype was counted many times. The chain joins TRBV27 to TRBJ1-1; 8 bases agree with TRBD1. J was trimmed by 2 bases and V by 7 bases; bases with no gene match: 6. CDR1 and CDR2 (germline): MNHEY, SMNVEV (reference sequence). The CDR3 has 14 amino acids. DNA of the CDR3: TGTGCCAGCAAAACCACAGGGGGAAACACTGAAGCTTTCTTT. Encoded protein: CASKTTGGNTEAFF.

This sequence joins TRBV20-1 and TRBJ2-7; 9 nucleotides match TRBD1. V shed 3 bases and J 5 bases; nucleotides not matched to a gene: 14. The CDR3 is 16 amino acids. Germline V gives CDR1 DFQATT, CDR2 SNEGSKA (reference sequence). CDR3 residues: CSASSTGTGNRHEQYF. For the CDR3, the DNA is TGCAGTGCTAGTTCAACCGGGACAGGGAATCGACACGAGCAGTACTTC.

This clonotype was picked up many times. The V gene is TRBV20-1, the J gene TRBJ1-2; D is unclear. The CDR3 is 16 residues long. V dropped 5 bases and J dropped 5 bases, with 24 bases sitting between them. Looked up from germline, CDR1 is DFQATT and CDR2 is SNEGSKA (reference sequence). In nucleotides, the CDR3 is TGCAGTGCTGATTATACCAACGACTATCACCGATATGGCTACACCTTC. It specifies CSADYTNDYHRYGYTF.

This clonotype has a count of ten or more. This chain connects TRBV5-6 to TRBJ2-2; 11 nucleotides line up with TRBD1. The CDR3 extends over 13 amino acids. In germline, CDR1 is SGHDT, CDR2 YYEEEE. The trim removed 7 bases at V and 4 bases at J, leaving 0 bases unmatched. The CDR3 region has the DNA TGTGCCAGCGGGACAGGGGGCACCGGGGAGCTGTTTTTT. As protein: CASGTGGTGELFF.

There are many counts of this clonotype. V usage is TRBV5-5 and J usage is TRBJ2-3; 10 bases align to TRBD1. The CDR3 is 14 residues long. Trimming at V came to 0 bases and at J to 8 bases, leaving 3 bases not matched to a gene. Germline loops: CDR1 SGHKS, CDR2 YYEKEE (reference sequence). The DNA of the CDR3 is TGTGCCAGCAGCTTGGGACAGGGGGCTGGTACGCAGTATTTT. It is translated as CASSLGQGAGTQYF.

This clonotype was found many times. The chain carries TRBV5-1 and TRBJ1-6; 8 bases are a match to TRBD1. The CDR3 has 16 amino acids. V shed 4 bases, J shed 4 bases, and the junction held 7 bases outside the gene matches. Looked up from germline, CDR1 is SGHRS and CDR2 is YFSETQ. The CDR3 bases are TGCGCCAGCAGCACCGGACAGGGAAGGTATAATTCACCCCTCCACTTT. Its translation: CASSTGQGRYNSPLHF.

V gene TRBV4-3 combines with J gene TRBJ2-2; a possible D gene is TRBD1 (6 bases). The ends were cut back, 0 bases at V and 6 bases at J, with 20 bases in the middle. Germline V lookup: CDR1 LGHNA, CDR2 YSLEER. This CDR3 spans 18 amino acids. The CDR3 sequence is CASSQDFIRRAGAGELFF. The CDR3 DNA follows: TGCGCCAGCAGCCAAGATTTTATCCGCAGGGCAGGGGCCGGGGAGCTGTTTTTT.

There are a few counts of this clonotype. The chain uses TRBV10-3 and TRBJ2-3; D gene uncertain. V was shortened by 2 bases and J by 0 bases, with 12 bases between the two germline ends. Per germline, CDR1 ENHRY and CDR2 SYGVKD. The CDR3 consists of 16 residues. The CDR3 DNA reads TGTGCCATCAGTGAGGCGACCTATTATAGCACAGATACGCAGTATTTT. Translation: CAISEATYYSTDTQYF.

This chain links TRBV12-5 with TRBJ1-2, with D maybe TRBD1 (6 bases). Germline V gives CDR1 LGHNT, CDR2 FRNRAP. With 6 bases removed from V and 4 bases from J, the gap between germline ends came to 30 bases. This CDR3 has 19 residues. This chain's CDR3 is CASGPVHAGEDWRGYGYTF. CDR3 sequence (DNA): TGTGCTAGTGGCCCGGTCCACGCAGGGGAAGATTGGCGTGGCTATGGCTACACCTTC.

In this sample, this clonotype turned up a few times. The gene calls are TRBV12-3 or TRBV12-4 and TRBJ1-1; perhaps TRBD1 as D (6 bases). CDR3 length: 13 residues. Trimming cost V 4 bases and J 4 bases, with 10 bases left between them. CDR3 nucleotide sequence: TGTGCCAGCAGTTCGACACAGGGCACTGAAGCTTTCTTT. Its translation: CASSSTQGTEAFF.

This clonotype was observed a few times. The gene calls are TRBV20-1 and TRBJ2-7, with TRBD2 matching over 9 bases. The trim removed 5 bases at V and 3 bases at J, leaving 8 bases unmatched. Per germline, CDR1 DFQATT and CDR2 SNEGSKA (reference sequence). The CDR3 runs 14 residues. The CDR3 reads CSAYPLAGDYEQYF. DNA for the CDR3: TGCAGTGCTTACCCACTAGCGGGTGACTACGAGCAGTACTTC.

This clonotype has a count of ten or more. CDR3 nucleotides: TGTGCCAGCAGCTTAAACCGGGACCACGGGGAGCAGTTCTTC. Its translation is CASSLNRDHGEQFF. The chain uses TRBV7-3 and TRBJ2-1, with D perhaps being TRBD1 or TRBD2 (5 bases each). This CDR3 is 14 amino acids long. Looked up from germline, CDR1 is SGHTA and CDR2 is FQGTGA. Trimming cost V 1 base and J 10 bases, with 14 bases left between them.

This clonotype was counted between two and nine times. The chain joins TRBV5-5 to TRBJ2-3, with a possible D match to TRBD2 (7 bases). This CDR3 comprises 16 residues. V was trimmed by 4 bases and J by 1 base, leaving 16 bases between them. Per the germline V gene, CDR1 is SGHKS and CDR2 is YYEKEE (reference sequence). DNA of the CDR3: TGTGCCAGCAGCACTACGGCGGGGGCCGGCACAGATACGCAGTATTTT. Its protein is CASSTTAGAGTDTQYF. Based on the CDR3 plus reference TRBV5-5 and TRBJ2-3, the full variable domain is DAGVTQSPTHLIKTRGQQVTLRCSPISGHKSVSWYQQVLGQGPQFIFQYYEKEERGRGNFPDRFSARQFPNYSSELNVNALLLGDSALYLCASSTTAGAGTDTQYFGPGTRLTVL.

This clonotype was counted many times. The chain uses TRBV5-6 and TRBJ2-3, with a tentative D call TRBD2 (6 bases). V gave up 0 bases and J gave up 0 bases, with 20 bases separating them. Germline assignment: CDR1 SGHDT and CDR2 YYEEEE. CDR3 length equals 19 residues. The CDR3 DNA follows: TGTGCCAGCAGCTTGGCCCGGGGAGGAGGAATGTTTAGCACAGATACGCAGTATTTT. Its protein is CASSLARGGGMFSTDTQYF.

V gene TRBV7-6 combines with J gene TRBJ2-2, with 12 bases lining up with TRBD1. This CDR3 is built from 19 residues. Trimming cost V 5 bases and J 4 bases; bases outside gene matches: 14. Germline V gives CDR1 SGHVS, CDR2 FNYEAQ. CDR3 in amino acids: CASSPTTPGQGAFTGELFF. CDR3 nucleotides: TGTGCCAGCAGCCCTACTACTCCGGGACAGGGGGCCTTCACCGGGGAGCTGTTTTTT.

This clonotype has a handful of counts. V and J are TRBV5-1 and TRBJ1-1; TRBD1 matches at 7 bases. The CDR3 spans 13 residues. V shed 7 bases and J 4 bases; nucleotides not matched to a gene: 7. Germline CDR1 SGHRS, CDR2 YFSETQ. The CDR3 spells CASVNPGGTEAFF. In nucleotides, the CDR3 is TGCGCCAGCGTAAACCCAGGGGGCACTGAAGCTTTCTTT.

The genes are TRBV5-6 and TRBJ1-5; D gene unclear. Germline values: CDR1 SGHDT, CDR2 YYEEEE. V was trimmed by 0 bases and J by 3 bases, leaving 10 bases between them. The CDR3 runs to 15 residues. This CDR3 reads CASSLGQLYNQPQHF. Written as DNA, the CDR3 is TGTGCCAGCAGCTTGGGGCAGTTATACAATCAGCCCCAGCATTTT.

This clonotype has only a few counts. CDR3 nucleotides: TGTGCCAGTCGGGACAGGGGCACAGATACGCAGTATTTT. Residues: CASRDRGTDTQYF. V usage is TRBV28 and J usage is TRBJ2-3, with 9 bases that match TRBD1. This CDR3 has 13 residues. V trimming: 9 bases; J trimming: 1 base; junction bases outside the gene matches: 2. Germline loops: CDR1 MDHEN, CDR2 SYDVKM.

The sample holds a few counts of this clonotype. This rearrangement joins TRBV6-2 or TRBV6-3 to TRBJ2-1; the D is unclear. The CDR3 covers 14 residues. V lost 5 bases and J lost 6, with 14 bases in between. CDR1 and CDR2 (germline): MNHEY, SVGEGT. CDR3 in DNA: TGTGCCAGCAGTACTGGAGACGAGAGCAATGAGCAGTTCTTC. Encoded protein: CASSTGDESNEQFF.